Following are 32 T cell receptor beta chains from one sample sequenced in a study of blood T cell repertoires in COVID-19. The method was immunoSEQ multiplex PCR; TCRdb's version includes in-frame clones alone and lacks a portion of them. The sample holds around 81,000 clones, about 91% seen once. Sample: peripheral blood. These receptors were taken from a woman aged 80 or older with acute or convalescent COVID-19.

This clone occurred once. The genes are TRBV12-3 or TRBV12-4 and TRBJ2-1, with no clear D. V was cut by 4 bases and J by 7 bases, with 5 bases left in between. CDR3 length: 11 residues. Here the CDR3 DNA reads TGTGCCAGCAGTTCTAAAAATGAGCAGTTCTTC. It is translated as CASSSKNEQFF.

The rearrangement joins TRBV24-1 to TRBJ2-3; the D gene is possibly TRBD1 (6 bases). Germline V gene data show CDR1 as KGHDR and CDR2 as SFDVKD. Trimming took 4 bases from V and 0 from J, leaving 7 bases between them. The CDR3 loop spans 14 amino acids. The CDR3 DNA follows: TGTGCCACCAGTGAGGGGGCCAGCACAGATACGCAGTATTTT. Its protein is CATSEGASTDTQYF.

The chain links TRBV3-1 (or the pseudogene TRBV3-2) to TRBJ1-4; 7 nucleotides align to TRBD1. The germline V gene encodes CDR1 LGHDT and CDR2 YNNKEL (reference sequence). V shed 2 bases and J 4 bases; nucleotides not matched to a gene: 4. This CDR3 has 15 amino acids. The CDR3 loop is CASSQQGVLNEKLFF. The CDR3 bases are TGTGCCAGCAGCCAACAGGGGGTACTTAATGAAAAACTGTTTTTT.

This chain links TRBV18 with TRBJ1-1; 8 nucleotides agree with TRBD1. The V gene end was trimmed by 3 bases and the J gene end by 0 bases; junction bases not matched to a gene: 0. Looked up from germline, CDR1 is KGHSH and CDR2 is LQKENI. The CDR3 has 14 amino acids. The CDR3 coding sequence is TGTGCCAGCTCACCGGACAGGGTGAACACTGAAGCTTTCTTT. It yields the protein CASSPDRVNTEAFF.

The gene calls are TRBV19 and TRBJ1-5, with 7 bases aligning to TRBD1. CDR3 size: 16 residues. Germline loops: CDR1 LNHDA, CDR2 SQIVND (reference sequence). The trim removed 0 bases at V and 4 bases at J, leaving 6 bases unmatched. The CDR3 sequence: CASSIEPGGRNQPQHF. For the CDR3, the DNA is TGTGCCAGTAGTATAGAGCCAGGGGGAAGGAATCAGCCCCAGCATTTT.

This clone came up once. The chain links TRBV5-6 to TRBJ1-1; 9 bases agree with TRBD1. Germline loops: CDR1 SGHDT, CDR2 YYEEEE. The V gene end was trimmed by 3 bases and the J gene end by 5 bases; junction bases not matched to a gene: 2. The CDR3 runs to 13 residues. The CDR3 DNA is TGTGCCAGCAGCTGGGACAGGGATACTGAAGCTTTCTTT. Residues: CASSWDRDTEAFF. Complete variable domain (other parts from reference TRBV5-6 and TRBJ1-1): DAGVTQSPTHLIKTRGQQVTLRCSPKSGHDTVSWYQQALGQGPQFIFQYYEEEERQRGNFPDRFSGHQFPNYSSELNVNALLLGDSALYLCASSWDRDTEAFFGQGTRLTVV.

The chain is built from TRBV30 and TRBJ2-1, with 12 bases that match TRBD2. The CDR3 runs to 16 residues. Germline V lookup: CDR1 GTSNPN, CDR2 SVGIG (reference sequence). After removal of 3 bases from V and 7 bases from J, the junction contained 10 bases not matched to a gene. The CDR3 DNA reads as TGTGCCTGGAGCGCGGCGACTAGCGGGAGTTGGAATGAGCAGTTCTTC. Amino acid sequence: CAWSAATSGSWNEQFF.

The chain combines TRBV3-1 (or the pseudogene TRBV3-2) with TRBJ2-1; the match to TRBD2 covers 10 bases. V was pared by 3 bases and J by 7 bases, with 6 bases of the junction left unmatched. The CDR3 spans 15 residues. Germline V gene data show CDR1 as LGHDT and CDR2 as YNNKEL (reference sequence). CDR3 amino acids: CASSQSGRGSNEQFF. In nucleotides, the CDR3 is TGTGCCAGCAGCCAGAGCGGGAGGGGGTCGAATGAGCAGTTCTTC.

The V gene is TRBV5-1, the J gene TRBJ2-7; TRBD1 aligns across 7 bases. Per the germline V gene, CDR1 is SGHRS and CDR2 is YFSETQ. After removal of 2 bases from V and 6 bases from J, the junction contained 11 bases not matched to a gene. CDR3 length: 15 amino acids. Written as DNA, the CDR3 is TGCGCCAGCAGCTTACCCACAGGGGTCCCCTCCGAGCAGTACTTC. As protein: CASSLPTGVPSEQYF.

This clone was observed a handful of times. The CDR3 DNA is TGTGCCAGCAGTACCGTGGGCACCTTGAACACTGAAGCTTTCTTT. It translates to CASSTVGTLNTEAFF. The V call is TRBV6-5, the J call TRBJ1-1; D call uncertain. This CDR3 has 15 amino acids. Germline V CDR1 and CDR2: MNHEY, SVGAGI. Trimming removed 5 bases at V and 0 bases at J, with 13 bases between.

The chain links TRBV30 to TRBJ1-1; no clear D. Trimming stripped 2 bases from V and 0 bases from J, with 13 bases between. Germline V gene data show CDR1 as GTSNPN and CDR2 as SVGIG (reference sequence). The CDR3 length is 15 residues. The CDR3 DNA is TGTGCCTGGAGTTCCTCCTTGCAGGTGAACACTGAAGCTTTCTTT. Residues: CAWSSSLQVNTEAFF.

V and J are TRBV5-1 and TRBJ1-1, with TRBD1 matching over 8 bases. The ends lost 0 bases at V and 3 bases at J; junction bases unmatched: 13. This CDR3 spans 18 amino acids. In germline, CDR1 is SGHRS, CDR2 YFSETQ. The chain's CDR3 is CASSLDPGTGGGDTEAFF. The CDR3 DNA reads TGCGCCAGCAGCTTGGACCCCGGGACAGGTGGCGGGGACACTGAAGCTTTCTTT.

CDR3 protein: CASSVVEGAGEAFF. The CDR3 coding sequence is TGTGCCAGCAGCGTAGTAGAGGGAGCCGGTGAAGCTTTCTTT. This chain uses TRBV9 with TRBJ1-1; D is unresolved. The V end was cut by 0 bases, the J end by 7 bases, with 13 bases between. Germline loops: CDR1 SGDLS, CDR2 YYNGEE. The CDR3 sequence is 14 residues long.

The chain couples TRBV9 to TRBJ1-6; D remains unclear. There are 16 residues in the CDR3. Germline loops: CDR1 SGDLS, CDR2 YYNGEE. The V gene lost 0 bases and the J gene lost 10 bases, with 17 bases spanning the gap. CDR3 coding DNA: TGTGCCAGCAGCGTAGTTGGCGAACCGGGGTACTCACCCCTCCACTTT. It is translated as CASSVVGEPGYSPLHF.

The chain links TRBV19 to TRBJ1-4; 7 bases map to TRBD1. Germline CDR1 is LNHDA and CDR2 is SQIVND (reference sequence). The V segment lost 3 bases and the J segment 6 bases; nucleotides outside the gene matches: 13. The CDR3 is 17 residues long. This CDR3 is CASSISTGNLLHEKLFF. The CDR3 coding sequence is TGTGCCAGTAGTATCTCGACAGGGAATTTATTGCATGAAAAACTGTTTTTT.

In its sample, this clone was seen a few times. The V and J genes are TRBV7-9 and TRBJ2-2; 8 bases line up with TRBD2. CDR3 length: 16 residues. Germline loops: CDR1 SEHNR, CDR2 FQNEAQ (reference sequence). Losses at the gene ends were 5 bases for V and 3 bases for J; bases not matched to a gene: 8. The CDR3 reads CASSPLAGGDTGELFF. In nucleotides, the CDR3 is TGTGCCAGCAGCCCCTTGGCCGGGGGGGACACCGGGGAGCTGTTTTTT.

The rearrangement joins TRBV28 to TRBJ2-7; D may be TRBD1 (6 bases). Trimming left V 5 bases short and J 6 bases short, with 20 bases between. Germline V CDR1 and CDR2: MDHEN, SYDVKM. This CDR3 spans 15 amino acids. CDR3 sequence reads: CASSIPGRGNAEQYF. Written as DNA, the CDR3 is TGTGCCAGCAGTATCCCCGGCAGGGGTAACGCCGAGCAGTACTTC.

To note about this clone: Other nucleotide sequences from this sample produce the same CDR3. The chain recombines TRBV5-6 with TRBJ2-2, with D hard to call. V shed 3 bases and J shed 5 bases, with 5 bases lying between them. CDR1 and CDR2 from the germline V gene are SGHDT and YYEEEE. The CDR3 contains 12 residues. The CDR3 protein is CASSSGTGELFF. The CDR3 region has the DNA TGTGCCAGCAGCTCGGGTACCGGGGAGCTGTTTTTT. The full variable domain, rest sourced from reference TRBV5-6 and TRBJ2-2, is DAGVTQSPTHLIKTRGQQVTLRCSPKSGHDTVSWYQQALGQGPQFIFQYYEEEERQRGNFPDRFSGHQFPNYSSELNVNALLLGDSALYLCASSSGTGELFFGEGSRLTVL.

The V and J genes are TRBV4-2 and TRBJ1-1, with a tentative D call TRBD1 (6 bases). The V end lost 3 bases, the J end lost 0 bases, and 8 bases lay between the germline ends. Germline CDR1 LGHNA, CDR2 YNFKEQ. CDR3 length equals 14 residues. CDR3: CASSQTGLNTEAFF. In DNA, the CDR3 is TGTGCCAGCAGCCAGACAGGACTGAACACTGAAGCTTTCTTT.

This chain connects TRBV29-1 to TRBJ2-1, with 14 bases fitting TRBD2. The CDR3 consists of 14 residues. Unmatched junction bases numbered 3, after V lost 4 bases and J lost 7 bases. The germline CDR1 and CDR2 sequences are SQVTM and ANQGSEA. The CDR3 sequence is CSVVRLAGGNEQFF. The CDR3 DNA sequence: TGCAGCGTTGTTCGACTAGCGGGAGGGAATGAGCAGTTCTTC.

This chain's CDR3 is CASSDRGPQPQHF. CDR3 coding DNA: TGTGCCAGCAGTGACAGGGGACCTCAGCCCCAGCATTTT. The chain combines TRBV6-1 with TRBJ1-5; D might be TRBD1 (6 bases). Trimming took off 3 bases at V and 6 bases at J, with 9 bases between the two ends. The CDR3 runs 13 residues. The germline V gene encodes CDR1 MNHNS and CDR2 SASEGT.

The chain joins TRBV16 to TRBJ2-1; no reliable D call. The V and J ends lost 4 bases and 1 base respectively, with 11 bases between them. Germline V gives CDR1 KGHSY, CDR2 FQNENV. The CDR3 consists of 15 residues. CDR3 DNA sequence: TGTGCCAGCAGCCCAGGTGGTGGATCCTACAATGAGCAGTTCTTC. Translated: CASSPGGGSYNEQFF.

The chain links TRBV20-1 to TRBJ2-1; maybe TRBD2 (5 bases). V was shortened by 3 bases and J by 5 bases, with 8 bases between the two germline ends. Germline V gives CDR1 DFQATT, CDR2 SNEGSKA (reference sequence). The CDR3 runs to 12 residues. The CDR3 protein is CSASGGHNEQFF. In nucleotides, the CDR3 is TGCAGTGCTAGTGGCGGGCACAATGAGCAGTTCTTC.

The chain has TRBV6-5 and TRBJ2-3, with unresolved D. The CDR3 sequence is 10 residues long. In germline, CDR1 is MNHEY, CDR2 SVGAGI. V was pared by 8 bases and J by 6 bases, with 6 bases between. The CDR3 here is CASGDDTQYF. The CDR3 coding sequence is TGTGCCAGCGGAGATGATACGCAGTATTTT.

This chain links TRBV12-3 or TRBV12-4 with TRBJ2-5; the D is unclear. The V and J ends lost 2 bases and 5 bases respectively, with 3 bases between them. The CDR3 runs to 11 residues. In DNA, the CDR3 is TGTGCCAGCAGTTTACAGGAGACCCAGTACTTC. Translated, it gives CASSLQETQYF.

The chain is built from TRBV4-2 and TRBJ1-1; D is undetermined. The V end lost 0 bases, the J end lost 1 base, and 9 bases lay between the germline ends. Germline CDR1 is LGHNA and CDR2 is YNFKEQ. The CDR3 consists of 15 residues. The CDR3 here is CASSQDGGRNTEAFF. DNA for the CDR3: TGTGCCAGCAGCCAAGATGGCGGGAGGAACACTGAAGCTTTCTTT.

The rearrangement joins TRBV5-1 to TRBJ2-7; D is possibly TRBD2 (6 bases). The CDR3 loop spans 15 amino acids. V was clipped by 4 bases and J by 2 bases, with 16 bases between them. Germline V gene sequence: CDR1 SGHRS, CDR2 YFSETQ. DNA of the CDR3: TGCGCCAGCAGCACCAATCTCGGGAGTCCCTACGAGCAGTACTTC. Translated: CASSTNLGSPYEQYF.

The rearrangement joins TRBV7-2 to TRBJ2-1; D is possibly TRBD2 (5 bases). Trimming removed 3 bases at V and 0 bases at J, with 9 bases between. Germline CDR1 is SGHTA and CDR2 is FQGNSA. There are 15 residues in the CDR3. The CDR3 nucleotides are TGTGCCAGCAGCTTTACTAGGGACTCCTACAATGAGCAGTTCTTC. Its protein is CASSFTRDSYNEQFF.

The V gene is TRBV7-2, the J gene TRBJ1-1, with 8 bases matching TRBD1. V dropped 4 bases and J dropped 6; count of bases not matched to a gene: 10. From germline, CDR1 is SGHTA and CDR2 FQGNSA. The CDR3 length is 15 residues. CDR3 sequence (DNA): TGTGCCAGCAGCTCCCACTACAGGGGGGGTGCTGAAGCTTTCTTT. Protein sequence: CASSSHYRGGAEAFF.

The rearrangement uses TRBV19 and TRBJ2-7; weak D call: TRBD2 (5 bases). The CDR3 contains 13 residues. CDR1 is LNHDA and CDR2 is SQIVND in the germline V gene (reference sequence). V gave up 7 bases and J gave up 1 base, with 11 bases separating them. The CDR3 spells CASTSGPSYEQYF. CDR3 DNA: TGTGCCAGTACGAGCGGACCATCCTACGAGCAGTACTTC.

The J gene is TRBJ2-7, the V gene TRBV19; a possible D gene is TRBD1 (6 bases). CDR1 and CDR2 from the germline V gene are LNHDA and SQIVND (reference sequence). Trimming cost V 5 bases and J 6 bases, with 17 bases left between them. The CDR3 extends over 14 amino acids. The CDR3 reads CASSSRDTPLEQYF. The CDR3 region has the DNA TGTGCCAGTAGTTCTCGGGACACCCCTCTCGAGCAGTACTTC.

The V call is TRBV5-1, the J call TRBJ2-3; 9 positions match TRBD2. The CDR3 is made up of 16 amino acids. The germline V gene encodes CDR1 SGHRS and CDR2 YFSETQ. The V and J ends lost 0 bases and 2 bases, in that order; junction bases with no gene match: 4. The CDR3 DNA reads TGCGCCAGCAGCTTGGGGCGCGGGAGGGACACAGATACGCAGTATTTT. It specifies CASSLGRGRDTDTQYF.